The sequence of this T cell receptor (beta chain) was determined in a study of beta chain features in type 1 diabetes. As every portion of the isolated RNA was reverse transcribed, the sequencing read expressed TCRB transcripts. The data were produced by immunoSEQ multiplex PCR, yet TCRdb's version contains in-frame clones alone and is incomplete. This repertoire shows 160,000 or so clones, approximately 9.1% found once; its top ten account for 0.7%. The germline V gene has CDR1 WSHSY and CDR2 SAAADI. The ends lost 4 bases at V and 6 bases at J; junction bases unmatched: 5. This CDR3 contains 14 residues. A few counts support this clone. Its antigen is not known. General observations from the study: Reduced insertions and increased deletions marked VDJ junctions in type 1 diabetes patients. Moderate but significant shortening of TCRB CDR3s was recorded in all four CD4+ subsets from Type 1 diabetes patients.

Input material: central memory CD4+ T cells from blood. The clonotype comes from a woman aged 25-40 years with type 1 diabetes. The chain couples TRBV10-2 to TRBJ2-5; 10 bases fit TRBD2. The CDR3 region is CASSGTSGGKTQYF. The CDR3 nucleotides are TGCGCCAGCAGTGGGACTAGCGGCGGGAAGACCCAGTACTTC.